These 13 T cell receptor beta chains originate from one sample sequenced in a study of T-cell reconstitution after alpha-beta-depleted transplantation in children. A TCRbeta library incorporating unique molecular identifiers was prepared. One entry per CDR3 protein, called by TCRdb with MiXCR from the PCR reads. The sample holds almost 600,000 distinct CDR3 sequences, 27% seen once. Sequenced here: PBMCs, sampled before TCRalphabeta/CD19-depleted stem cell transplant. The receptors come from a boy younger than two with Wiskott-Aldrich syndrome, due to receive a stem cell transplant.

The chain's CDR3 is CSARDPGQQETQYF. CDR3 DNA sequence: TGCAGTGCTAGAGATCCAGGACAGCAAGAGACCCAGTACTTC. V usage is TRBV20-1 and J usage is TRBJ2-5, with TRBD1 as a possible D gene (6 bases). The CDR3 contains 14 residues. V was pared by 0 bases and J by 2 bases, with 10 bases between. The germline gives CDR1 DFQATT, CDR2 SNEGSKA (reference sequence).

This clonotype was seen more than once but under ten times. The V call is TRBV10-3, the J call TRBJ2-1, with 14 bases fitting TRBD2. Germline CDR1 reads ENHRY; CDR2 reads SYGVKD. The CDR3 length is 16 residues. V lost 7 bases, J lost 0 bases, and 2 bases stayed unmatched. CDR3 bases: TGTGCCATCACCGGGACTAGCGGGAGCTCCTACAATGAGCAGTTCTTC. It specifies CAITGTSGSSYNEQFF.

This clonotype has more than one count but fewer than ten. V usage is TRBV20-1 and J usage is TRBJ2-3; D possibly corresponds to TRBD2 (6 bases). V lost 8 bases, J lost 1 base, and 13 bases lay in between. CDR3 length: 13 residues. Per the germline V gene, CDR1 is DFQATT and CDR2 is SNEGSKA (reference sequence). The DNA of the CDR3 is TGCAGTACCCGCGGGGCAGGCACAGATACGCAGTATTTT. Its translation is CSTRGAGTDTQYF.

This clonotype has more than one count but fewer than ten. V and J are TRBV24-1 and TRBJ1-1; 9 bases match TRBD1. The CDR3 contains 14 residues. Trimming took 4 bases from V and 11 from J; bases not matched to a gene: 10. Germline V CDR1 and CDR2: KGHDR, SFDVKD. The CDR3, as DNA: TGTGCCACCAGTGACCAATCGACAGGGGGGGAGGCTTTCTTT. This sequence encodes CATSDQSTGGEAFF.

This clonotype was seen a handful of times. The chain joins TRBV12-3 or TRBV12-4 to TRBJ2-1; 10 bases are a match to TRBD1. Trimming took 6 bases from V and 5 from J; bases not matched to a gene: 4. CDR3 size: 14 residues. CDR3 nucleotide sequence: TGTGCCAGCAGGACCGGGACAGGGGACAATGAGCAGTTCTTC. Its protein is CASRTGTGDNEQFF.

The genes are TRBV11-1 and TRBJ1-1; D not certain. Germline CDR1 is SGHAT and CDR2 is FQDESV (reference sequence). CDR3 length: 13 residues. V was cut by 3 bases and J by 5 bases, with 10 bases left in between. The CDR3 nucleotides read TGTGCCAGCAGCTTGTTTGAGATTACTGAAGCTTTCTTT. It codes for CASSLFEITEAFF.

This CDR3 is CAISLQGRDTDTQYF. The CDR3, as DNA: TGTGCCATCAGTCTCCAGGGGCGCGACACAGATACGCAGTATTTT. The rearrangement uses TRBV10-3 and TRBJ2-3; D may be TRBD1 (6 bases). Germline V lookup: CDR1 ENHRY, CDR2 SYGVKD. The ends were cut back, 5 bases at V and 2 bases at J, with 14 bases in the middle. The CDR3 consists of 15 residues.

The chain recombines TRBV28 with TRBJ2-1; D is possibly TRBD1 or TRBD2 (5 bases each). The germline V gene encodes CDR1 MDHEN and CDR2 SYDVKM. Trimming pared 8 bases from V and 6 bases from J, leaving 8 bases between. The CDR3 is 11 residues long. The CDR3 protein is CASGTPNEQFF. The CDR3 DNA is TGTGCCAGCGGGACCCCCAATGAGCAGTTCTTC.

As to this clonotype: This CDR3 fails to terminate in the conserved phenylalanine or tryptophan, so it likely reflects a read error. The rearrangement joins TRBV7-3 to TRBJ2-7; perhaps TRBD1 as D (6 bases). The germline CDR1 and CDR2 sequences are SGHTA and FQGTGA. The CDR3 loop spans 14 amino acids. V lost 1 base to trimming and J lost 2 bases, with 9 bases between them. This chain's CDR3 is CASSLKAGAYEQYS. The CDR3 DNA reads TGTGCCAGCAGCTTAAAGGCAGGGGCCTACGAGCAGTACTCC.

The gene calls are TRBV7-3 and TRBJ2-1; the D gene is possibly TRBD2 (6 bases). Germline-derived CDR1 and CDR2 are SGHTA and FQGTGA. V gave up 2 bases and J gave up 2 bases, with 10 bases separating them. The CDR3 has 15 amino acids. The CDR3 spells CASSLVGTPYNEQFF. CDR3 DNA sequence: TGTGCCAGCAGCTTAGTCGGGACTCCCTACAATGAGCAGTTCTTC. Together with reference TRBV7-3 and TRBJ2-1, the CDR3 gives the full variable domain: GAGVSQTPSNKVTEKGKYVELRCDPISGHTALYWYRQSLGQGPEFLIYFQGTGAADDSGLPNDRFFAVRPEGSVSTLKIQRTERGDSAVYLCASSLVGTPYNEQFFGPGTRLTVL.

CDR3: CSARDRIYTEAFF. The CDR3, as DNA: TGCAGTGCTCGGGACAGGATTTACACTGAAGCTTTCTTT. The chain uses TRBV20-1 and TRBJ1-1; 8 positions agree with TRBD1. Per germline, CDR1 DFQATT and CDR2 SNEGSKA (reference sequence). V shed 5 bases and J 3 bases; nucleotides not matched to a gene: 5. The CDR3 extends over 13 amino acids.

The CDR3 sequence: CASSSMRGATYEQYF. CDR3 sequence (DNA): TGTGCCAGCAGCTCCATGAGGGGGGCCACCTACGAGCAGTACTTC. This sequence joins TRBV5-6 and TRBJ2-7; D tentatively fits TRBD1 or TRBD2 (6 bases each). The germline CDR1 and CDR2 sequences are SGHDT and YYEEEE. This CDR3 region has 15 residues. Trimming shortened V by 3 bases and J by 2 bases, and 15 bases separated the two germline ends.

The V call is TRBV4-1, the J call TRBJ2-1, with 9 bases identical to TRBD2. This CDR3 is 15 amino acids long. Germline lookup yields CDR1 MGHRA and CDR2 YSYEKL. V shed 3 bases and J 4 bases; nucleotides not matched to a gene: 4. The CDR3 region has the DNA TGCGCCAGCAGCCAGATCACTAGCGGGTACAATGAGCAGTTCTTC. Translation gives CASSQITSGYNEQFF.